The clone carrying this T cell receptor beta chain was recorded a few times. TCRdb recomputed calls from the RT-PCR reads with MiXCR, one row per CDR3 protein. The sample holds roughly 940,000 distinct CDR3 sequences; around 17% are singletons and the top ten take around 6%. The CDR3 covers 11 residues. V shed 6 bases, J shed 7 bases, and the junction held 6 bases outside the gene matches. Germline V CDR1 and CDR2: SQVTM, ANQGSEA. The data were obtained in a study of patients and donors after allogeneic stem cell transplantation. V is TRBV29-1 and J is TRBJ2-7; 7 bases align to TRBD1. Input material: blood, either unsorted or a sorted T cell fraction (not recorded which). The clonotype was recovered from a human donor who was either an allogeneic HSCT recipient or a stem cell or donor lymphocyte infusion donor (not recorded which). It is not recorded whose cells these are; they may come from a transplant donor. CDR3 sequence: CSVATGFEQYF. CDR3 DNA: TGCAGCGTCGCGACAGGGTTTGAGCAGTACTTC.